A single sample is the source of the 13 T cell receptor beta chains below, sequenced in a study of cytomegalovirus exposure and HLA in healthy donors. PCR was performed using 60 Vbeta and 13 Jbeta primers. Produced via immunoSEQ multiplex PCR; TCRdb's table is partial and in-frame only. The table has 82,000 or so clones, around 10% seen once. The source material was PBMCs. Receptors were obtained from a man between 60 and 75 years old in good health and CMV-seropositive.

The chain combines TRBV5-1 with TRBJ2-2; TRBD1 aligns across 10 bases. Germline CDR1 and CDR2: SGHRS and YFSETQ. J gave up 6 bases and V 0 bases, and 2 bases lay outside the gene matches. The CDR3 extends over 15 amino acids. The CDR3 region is CASSLGQGASGELFF. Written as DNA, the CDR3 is TGCGCCAGCAGCTTGGGACAGGGGGCCTCCGGGGAGCTGTTTTTT.

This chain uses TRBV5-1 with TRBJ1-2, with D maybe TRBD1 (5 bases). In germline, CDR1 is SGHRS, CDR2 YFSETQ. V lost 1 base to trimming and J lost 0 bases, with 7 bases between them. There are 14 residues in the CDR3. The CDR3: CASSLQGPNYGYTF. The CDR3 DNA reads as TGCGCCAGCAGCTTGCAGGGCCCTAACTATGGCTACACCTTC.

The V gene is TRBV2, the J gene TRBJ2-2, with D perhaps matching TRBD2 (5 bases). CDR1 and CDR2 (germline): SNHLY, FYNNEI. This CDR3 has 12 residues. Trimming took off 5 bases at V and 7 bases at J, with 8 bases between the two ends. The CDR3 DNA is TGTGCCAGCAGTACTCGGGGCGGGGAGCTGTTTTTT. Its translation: CASSTRGGELFF.

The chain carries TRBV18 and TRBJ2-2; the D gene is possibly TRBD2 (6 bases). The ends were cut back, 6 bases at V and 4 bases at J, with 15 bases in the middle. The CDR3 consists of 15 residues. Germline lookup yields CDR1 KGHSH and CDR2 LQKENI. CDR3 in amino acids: CASSLWRDATGELFF. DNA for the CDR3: TGTGCCAGCTCTCTTTGGCGGGACGCCACCGGGGAGCTGTTTTTT.

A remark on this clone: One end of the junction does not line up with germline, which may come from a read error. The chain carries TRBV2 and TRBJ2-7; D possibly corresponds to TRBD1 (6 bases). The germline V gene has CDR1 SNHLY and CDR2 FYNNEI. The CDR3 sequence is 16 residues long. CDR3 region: CASSEADGTQRYEQSF. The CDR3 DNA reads TGTGCCAGCAGTGAAGCGGACGGGACACAACGATACGAGCAGTCCTTC. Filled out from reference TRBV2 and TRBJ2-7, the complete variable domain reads EPEVTQTPSHQVTQMGQEVILRCVPISNHLYFYWYRQILGQKVEFLVSFYNNEISEKSEIFDDQFSVERPDGSNFTLKIRSTKLEDSAMYFCASSEADGTQRYEQSFGPGTRLTVT.

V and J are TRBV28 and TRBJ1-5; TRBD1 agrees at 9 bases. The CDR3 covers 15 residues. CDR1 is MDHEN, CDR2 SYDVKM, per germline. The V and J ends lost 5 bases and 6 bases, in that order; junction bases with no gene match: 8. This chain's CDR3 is CASSNTGGAGQPQHF. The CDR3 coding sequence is TGTGCCAGCAGTAACACAGGGGGCGCGGGTCAGCCCCAGCATTTT.

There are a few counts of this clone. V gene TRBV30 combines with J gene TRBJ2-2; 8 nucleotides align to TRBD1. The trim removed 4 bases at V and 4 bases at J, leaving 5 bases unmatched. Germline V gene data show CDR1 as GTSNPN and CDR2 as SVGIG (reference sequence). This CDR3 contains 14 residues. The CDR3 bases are TGTGCCTGGACCAGGGGGCTGAGCACCGGGGAGCTGTTTTTT. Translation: CAWTRGLSTGELFF.

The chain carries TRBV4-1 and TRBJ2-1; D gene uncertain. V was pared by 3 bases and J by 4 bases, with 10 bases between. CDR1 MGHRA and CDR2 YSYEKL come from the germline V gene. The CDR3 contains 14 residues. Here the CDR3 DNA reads TGCGCCAGCAGCCAGTTTCTCGGGTACAATGAGCAGTTCTTC. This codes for CASSQFLGYNEQFF.

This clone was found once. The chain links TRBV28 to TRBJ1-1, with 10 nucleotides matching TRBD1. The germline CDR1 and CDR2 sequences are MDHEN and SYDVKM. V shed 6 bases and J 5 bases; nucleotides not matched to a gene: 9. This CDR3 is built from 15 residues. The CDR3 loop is CASRLPGQGVTEAFF. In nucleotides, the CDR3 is TGTGCCAGCAGACTCCCCGGACAGGGGGTGACTGAAGCTTTCTTT.

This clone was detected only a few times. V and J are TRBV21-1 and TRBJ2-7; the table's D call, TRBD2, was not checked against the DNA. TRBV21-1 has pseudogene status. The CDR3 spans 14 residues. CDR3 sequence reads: CASSSGTSSYEQYV. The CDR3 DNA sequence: TGTGCCAGCAGCTCCGGGACTAGCTCCTACGAGCAGTACGTC.

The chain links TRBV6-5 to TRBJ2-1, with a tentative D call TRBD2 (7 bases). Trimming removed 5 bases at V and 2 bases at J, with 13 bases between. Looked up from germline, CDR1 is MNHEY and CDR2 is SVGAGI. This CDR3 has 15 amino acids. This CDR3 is CASSPRGLPYNEQFF. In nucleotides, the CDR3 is TGTGCCAGCAGTCCCAGGGGACTACCCTACAATGAGCAGTTCTTC.

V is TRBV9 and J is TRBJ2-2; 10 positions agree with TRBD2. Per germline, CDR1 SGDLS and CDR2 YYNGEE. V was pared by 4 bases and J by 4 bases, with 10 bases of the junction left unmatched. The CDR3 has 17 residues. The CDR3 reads CASSNDLGLASTGELFF. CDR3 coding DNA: TGTGCCAGCAGCAACGACCTGGGACTAGCGAGCACCGGGGAGCTGTTTTTT.

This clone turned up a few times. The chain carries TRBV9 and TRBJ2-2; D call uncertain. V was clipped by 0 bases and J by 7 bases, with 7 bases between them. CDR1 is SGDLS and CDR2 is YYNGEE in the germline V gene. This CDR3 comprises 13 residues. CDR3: CASSVAGGGELFF. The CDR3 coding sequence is TGTGCCAGCAGCGTAGCAGGTGGCGGGGAGCTGTTTTTT.